A single sample gave rise to the 6 T cell receptor beta chains below, sequenced in a study of blood T cell repertoires in COVID-19. TCRdb keeps only in-frame clones here, not all; method: immunoSEQ multiplex PCR. The sample shows 20,000 or so clones, around 81% of them seen only once. The sample consisted of peripheral blood. Receptor source: a man aged 35-49 years with active or convalescent COVID-19.

The chain employs TRBV25-1 and TRBJ1-1, with 7 nucleotides matching TRBD1. Germline values: CDR1 MGHDK, CDR2 SYGVNS. The junction had 11 bases not matched to a gene; V was cut back by 4 bases and J by 0 bases. This CDR3 contains 17 residues. The CDR3 is CASSGTGTVMMNTEAFF. CDR3 DNA sequence: TGTGCCAGCAGTGGTACCGGGACAGTGATGATGAACACTGAAGCTTTCTTT.

This chain connects TRBV6-6 to TRBJ1-1; perhaps TRBD1 as D (5 bases). Per the germline V gene, CDR1 is MNHNY and CDR2 is SVGAGI (reference sequence). The length of the CDR3 is 12 residues. V lost 4 bases and J lost 3, with 6 bases in between. DNA of the CDR3: TGTGCCAGCAGTTGGGGGGACACTGAAGCTTTCTTT. Translated, it gives CASSWGDTEAFF.

This chain uses TRBV5-6 with TRBJ1-1; 7 bases match TRBD1. This CDR3 is 17 amino acids long. CDR1 SGHDT and CDR2 YYEEEE come from the germline V gene. V shed 4 bases and J 2 bases; nucleotides not matched to a gene: 14. In DNA, the CDR3 is TGTGCCAGCAGCCACTACCACCCGACAGGGAGAAACACTGAAGCTTTCTTT. As protein: CASSHYHPTGRNTEAFF.

The CDR3, as DNA: TGTGCCAGCAGCTTGGTCGGGGGACTGGTGCTGTTTTTT. Its protein is CASSLVGGLVLFF. V usage is TRBV5-6 and J usage is TRBJ2-2; TRBD2 is a possible D gene (6 bases). V was clipped by 0 bases and J by 13 bases, with 13 bases between them. Germline V gene lookup returns CDR1 SGHDT and CDR2 YYEEEE. This CDR3 is 13 amino acids long.

The CDR3 loop is CASSFVGNQPQHF. The CDR3, as DNA: TGTGCCAGCAGCTTCGTCGGCAATCAGCCCCAGCATTTT. The chain is built from TRBV11-2 and TRBJ1-5; D gene uncertain. CDR1 is SGHAT and CDR2 is FQNNGV in the germline V gene. This CDR3 is built from 13 residues. Trimming shortened V by 3 bases and J by 2 bases, and 5 bases separated the two germline ends.

The CDR3 reads CASSLTVGGAAKNIQYF. Here the CDR3 DNA reads TGTGCCAGCAGCTTAACTGTGGGGGGGGCAGCCAAAAACATTCAGTACTTC. The chain combines TRBV7-6 with TRBJ2-4; the D gene is possibly TRBD2 (7 bases). The germline gives CDR1 SGHVS, CDR2 FNYEAQ. The CDR3 is 17 residues long. V lost 2 bases, J lost 0 bases, and 14 bases lay in between.